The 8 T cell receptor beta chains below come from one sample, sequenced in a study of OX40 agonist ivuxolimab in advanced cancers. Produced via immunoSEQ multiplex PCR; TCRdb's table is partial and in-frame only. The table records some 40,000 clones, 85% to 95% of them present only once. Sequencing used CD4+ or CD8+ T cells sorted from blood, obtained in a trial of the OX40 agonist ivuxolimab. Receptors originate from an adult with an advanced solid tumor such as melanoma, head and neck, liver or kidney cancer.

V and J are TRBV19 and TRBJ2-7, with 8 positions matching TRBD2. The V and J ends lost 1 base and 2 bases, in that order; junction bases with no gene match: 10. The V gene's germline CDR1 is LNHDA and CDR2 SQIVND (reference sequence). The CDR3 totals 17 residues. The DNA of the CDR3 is TGTGCCAGTAGTATAGGAGGAGCGGGAGCCATAACCTACGAGCAGTACTTC. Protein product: CASSIGGAGAITYEQYF.

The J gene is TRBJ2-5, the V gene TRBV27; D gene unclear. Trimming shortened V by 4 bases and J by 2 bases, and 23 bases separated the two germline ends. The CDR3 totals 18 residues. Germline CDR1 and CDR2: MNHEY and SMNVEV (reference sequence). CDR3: CASSSLVGLAPFQETQYF. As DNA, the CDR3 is TGTGCCAGCAGTTCCCTAGTGGGGTTGGCCCCTTTTCAAGAGACCCAGTACTTC.

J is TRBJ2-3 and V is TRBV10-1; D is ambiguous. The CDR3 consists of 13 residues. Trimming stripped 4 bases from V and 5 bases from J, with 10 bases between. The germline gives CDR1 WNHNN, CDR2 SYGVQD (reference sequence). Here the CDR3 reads CASSVTKGDTQYF. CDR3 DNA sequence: TGCGCCAGCAGTGTTACCAAGGGAGATACGCAGTATTTT.

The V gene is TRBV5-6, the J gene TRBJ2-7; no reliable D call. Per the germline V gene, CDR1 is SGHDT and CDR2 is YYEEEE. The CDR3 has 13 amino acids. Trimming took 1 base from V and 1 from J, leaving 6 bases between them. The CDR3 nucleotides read TGTGCCAGCAGCTTGCGAGATTCCTACGAGCAGTACTTC. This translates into CASSLRDSYEQYF. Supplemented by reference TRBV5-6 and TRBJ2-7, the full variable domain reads DAGVTQSPTHLIKTRGQQVTLRCSPKSGHDTVSWYQQALGQGPQFIFQYYEEEERQRGNFPDRFSGHQFPNYSSELNVNALLLGDSALYLCASSLRDSYEQYFGPGTRLTVT.

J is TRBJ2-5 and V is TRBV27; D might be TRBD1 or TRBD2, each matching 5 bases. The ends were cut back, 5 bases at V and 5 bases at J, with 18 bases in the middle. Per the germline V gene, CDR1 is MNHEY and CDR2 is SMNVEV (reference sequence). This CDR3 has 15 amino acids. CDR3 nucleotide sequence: TGTGCCAGCAGTCCCCTGTCGGTGTGGGGGGAGACCCAGTACTTC. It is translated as CASSPLSVWGETQYF.

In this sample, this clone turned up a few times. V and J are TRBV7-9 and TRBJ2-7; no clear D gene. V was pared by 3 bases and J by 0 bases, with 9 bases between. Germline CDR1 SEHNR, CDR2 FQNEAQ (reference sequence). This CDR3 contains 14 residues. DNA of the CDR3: TGTGCCAGCAGCTTCCCGGCGCACTCCTACGAGCAGTACTTC. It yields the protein CASSFPAHSYEQYF.

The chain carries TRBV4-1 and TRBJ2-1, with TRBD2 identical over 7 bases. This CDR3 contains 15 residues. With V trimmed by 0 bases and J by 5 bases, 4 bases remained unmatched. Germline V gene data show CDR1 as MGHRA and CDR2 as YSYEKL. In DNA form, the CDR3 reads TGCGCCAGCAGCCAAGAAGGGAGGGGACACAATGAGCAGTTCTTC. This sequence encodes CASSQEGRGHNEQFF.

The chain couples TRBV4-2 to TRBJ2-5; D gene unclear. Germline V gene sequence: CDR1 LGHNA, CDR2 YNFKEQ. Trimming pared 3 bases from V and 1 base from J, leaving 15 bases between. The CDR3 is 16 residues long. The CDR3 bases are TGTGCCAGCAGCCAGAGCGTATCCTCATTCCAAGAGACCCAGTACTTC. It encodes CASSQSVSSFQETQYF.